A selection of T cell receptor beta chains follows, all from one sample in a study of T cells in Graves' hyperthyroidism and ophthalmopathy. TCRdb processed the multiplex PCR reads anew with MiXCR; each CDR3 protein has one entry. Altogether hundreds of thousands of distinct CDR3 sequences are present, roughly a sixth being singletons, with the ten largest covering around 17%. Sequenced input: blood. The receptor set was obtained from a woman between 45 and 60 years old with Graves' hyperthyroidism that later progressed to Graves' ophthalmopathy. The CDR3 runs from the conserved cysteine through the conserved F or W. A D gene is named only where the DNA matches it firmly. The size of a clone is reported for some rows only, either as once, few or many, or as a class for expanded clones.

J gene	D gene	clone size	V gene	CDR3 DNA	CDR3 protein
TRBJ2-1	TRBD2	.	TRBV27	TGTGCCAGTAGACCCGGGACTAGCGGGGGATCGGGGTTCTTC	CASRPGTSGGSGFF
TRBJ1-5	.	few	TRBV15	TGTGCCACCAGCAACGGCAGGGCACGCAATCAGCCCCAGCATTTT	CATSNGRARNQPQHF
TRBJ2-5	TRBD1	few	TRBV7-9	TGTGCCAGCAGCTTGTCCCTAAGGGGGCTGGGAGAGACCCAGTACTTC	CASSLSLRGLGETQYF
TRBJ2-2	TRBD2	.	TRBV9	TGTGCCAGCAGCGTAGCTCCACTAGCGGGGGCCATCACCGGGGAGCTGTTTTTT	CASSVAPLAGAITGELFF
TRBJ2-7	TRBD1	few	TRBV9	TGTGCCAGCAGCGTAGATTTAGGGACAGGGGCCTACGAGCAGTACTTC	CASSVDLGTGAYEQYF
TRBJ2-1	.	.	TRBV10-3	TGTGCCATCAGTGAGGCAACAGTCTACAATGAGCAGTTCTTC	CAISEATVYNEQFF
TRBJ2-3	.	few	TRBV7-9	TGTGCCAGCAGCTTAGGACAGGAGACAGATACGCAGTATTTT	CASSLGQETDTQYF
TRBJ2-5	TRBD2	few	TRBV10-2	TGCGCCAGCAGTGAGGAAGTAGCGGGGGGGCAGGGGACCCAGTACTTC	CASSEEVAGGQGTQYF
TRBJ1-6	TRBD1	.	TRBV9	TGTGCCAGCAGCGCCCCCGGGACAGGGGACTATTCACCCCTCCACTTT	CASSAPGTGDYSPLHF
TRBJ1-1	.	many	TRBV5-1	TGCGCCAGCCGGGTGGGGGTTAGCATGAACACTGAAGCTTTCTTT	CASRVGVSMNTEAFF
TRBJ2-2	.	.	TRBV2	TGTGCCAGCAGCTACACTATTATCACCGGGGAGCTGTTTTTT	CASSYTIITGELFF
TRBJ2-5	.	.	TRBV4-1	TGCGCCAGCAGCCAAGAAGGCGTTCAAGAGACCCAGTACTTC	CASSQEGVQETQYF
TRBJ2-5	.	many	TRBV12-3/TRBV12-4	TGTGCCAGCAGTCTAATTAGTGGAGAGACCCAGTACTTC	CASSLISGETQYF
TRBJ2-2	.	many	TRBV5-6	TGTGCCAGCACAGGAGATACGAACACCGGGGAGCTGTTTTTT	CASTGDTNTGELFF
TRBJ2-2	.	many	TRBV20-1	TGCAGTGCTAGTAGACAGGCCGGGGAGCTGTTTTTT	CSASRQAGELFF
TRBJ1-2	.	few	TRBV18	TGTGCCAGCTCACCCCAACAGGCCCCGGAGGGCTACACCTTC	CASSPQQAPEGYTF
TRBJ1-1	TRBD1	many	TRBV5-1	TGCGCCAGCAGCCTGCGGGACAGCGTGAACACTGAAGCTTTCTTT	CASSLRDSVNTEAFF
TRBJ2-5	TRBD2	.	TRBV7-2	TGTGCCAGCAGCCGGACTAGCGGGGGGCCCTTCGAGACCCAGTACTTC	CASSRTSGGPFETQYF
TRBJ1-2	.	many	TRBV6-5	TGTGCCAGCAGTTACTCGACTAGGACAGTTCATGGCTACACCTTC	CASSYSTRTVHGYTF
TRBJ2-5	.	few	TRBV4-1	TGCGCCAGCAGCCAGAAGGACCTAGAGGAGACCCAGTACTTC	CASSQKDLEETQYF
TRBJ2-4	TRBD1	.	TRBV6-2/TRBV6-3	TGTGCCAGCAGTGGTAGACAGGGGGAGAAAAACATTCAGTACTTC	CASSGRQGEKNIQYF
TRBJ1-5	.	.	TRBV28	TGTGCCACTACGTCTGAACCCTATAGCAATCAGCCCCAGCATTTT	CATTSEPYSNQPQHF
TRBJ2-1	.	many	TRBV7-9	TGTGCCAGCAGCCCCGGCACTAGGGGGAGCTCCTACAATGAGCAGTTCTTC	CASSPGTRGSSYNEQFF
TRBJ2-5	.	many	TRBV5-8	TGTGCCAGCAGCGGAACTAGTTTAGAGACCCAGTACTTC	CASSGTSLETQYF
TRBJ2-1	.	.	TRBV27	TGTGCCAGCAGGGAGGCCTGGGACCCCTACAATGAGCAGTTCTTC	CASREAWDPYNEQFF
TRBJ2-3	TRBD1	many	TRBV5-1	TGCGCCAGCAGCTTGCCGGGACAGGATTCCACAGATACGCAGTATTTT	CASSLPGQDSTDTQYF
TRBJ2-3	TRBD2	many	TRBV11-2	TGTGCCAGCAGAGACGGTAGCGGGGGTAACACAGATACGCAGTATTTT	CASRDGSGGNTDTQYF
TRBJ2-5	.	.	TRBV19	TGTGCCAGTAGTATAGGCAATACCCCTAAGGAGACCCAGTACTTC	CASSIGNTPKETQYF
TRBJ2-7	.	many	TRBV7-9	TGTGCCAGCAGCTTAGTAGGTCGGGGTCTCCACGAGCAGTACTTC	CASSLVGRGLHEQYF
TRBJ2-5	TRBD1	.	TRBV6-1	TGTGCCAGCACTAATGGACAGGCGCCGTACCAAGAGACCCAGTACTTC	CASTNGQAPYQETQYF
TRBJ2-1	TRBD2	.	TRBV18	TGTGCCAGCTCACCGGAGGCTAGCGGGGGGAGTGAGCAGTTCTTC	CASSPEASGGSEQFF
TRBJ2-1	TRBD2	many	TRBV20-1	TGCAGTGCTCCCCTAGCGGGATCGGACAATGAGCAGTTCTTC	CSAPLAGSDNEQFF
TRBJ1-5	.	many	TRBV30	TGTGCCTGGAGTGTACGGGTTGGGCGTTATAGCAATCAGCCCCAGCATTTT	CAWSVRVGRYSNQPQHF
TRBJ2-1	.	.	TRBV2	TGTGCCGGCAGGGTTGGTGATGAGCAGTTCTTC	CAGRVGDEQFF
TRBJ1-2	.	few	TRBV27	TGTGCCAGCAGTTTATTCTGGCAGCCAGAATTTAACTATGGCTACACCTTC	CASSLFWQPEFNYGYTF
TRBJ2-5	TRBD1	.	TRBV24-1	TGTGCCACCAGTGATCCCGGGACAGGGGGCGAGACCCAGTACTTC	CATSDPGTGGETQYF
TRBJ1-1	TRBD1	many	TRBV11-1	TGTGCCAGCAGCCCACGACAGGGGGCTGAGGCTGAAGCTTTCTTT	CASSPRQGAEAEAFF
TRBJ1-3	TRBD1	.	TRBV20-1	TGCAGTGCTACCCAGGGGGCCCAGGCTGGAAACACCATATATTTT	CSATQGAQAGNTIYF
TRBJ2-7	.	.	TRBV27	TGTGCCAGCAGTTCATCTGACAACCCCTACGAGCAGTACTTC	CASSSSDNPYEQYF
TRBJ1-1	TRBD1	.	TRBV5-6	TGTGCCAGCAGCAATTACAGGGGGTTCACTGAAGCTTTCTTT	CASSNYRGFTEAFF
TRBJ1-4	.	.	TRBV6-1	TGTGCCACCTCCGGTTCCGGCACAACTAATGAAAAACTGTTTTTT	CATSGSGTTNEKLFF
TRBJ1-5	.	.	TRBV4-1	TGCGCCAGCAGCCAAGGGGGGGGCCGAAATCAGCCCCAGCATTTT	CASSQGGGRNQPQHF
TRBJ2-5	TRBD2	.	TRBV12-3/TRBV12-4	TGTGCCAGCACCGGACTAGCGGGGAGCCAAGAGACCCAGTACTTC	CASTGLAGSQETQYF
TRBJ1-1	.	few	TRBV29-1	TGCAGCGTTGTCAGGGGGAACACTGAAGCTTTCTTT	CSVVRGNTEAFF
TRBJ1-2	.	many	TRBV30	TGTGCCTGGAGCCGGGAAAATGGCTACACCTTC	CAWSRENGYTF
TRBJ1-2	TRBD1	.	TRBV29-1	TGCAGCGTTTTACCACGGACAGGGTGGGGTTGGTCGGATGGCTACACCTTC	CSVLPRTGWGWSDGYTF
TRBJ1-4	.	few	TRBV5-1	TGCGCCAGCAGCCCGGGATCTGGGGGTAATGAAAAACTGTTTTTT	CASSPGSGGNEKLFF
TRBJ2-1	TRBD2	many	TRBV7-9	TGTGCCAGCGGGGGGGAAAATTACAATGAGCAGTTCTTC	CASGGENYNEQFF
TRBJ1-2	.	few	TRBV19	TGTGCCAGTAGTATAGCGTACAGGGAATCCTATGGCTACACCTTC	CASSIAYRESYGYTF
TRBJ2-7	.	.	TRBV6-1	TGTGCCAGCAGTACCAGGGAAAGCTCCTACGAGCAGTACTTC	CASSTRESSYEQYF
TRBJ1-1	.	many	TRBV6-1	TGTGCCAGCAGTGCCTACATGGACACTGAAGCTTTCTTT	CASSAYMDTEAFF